A selection of T cell receptor beta chains follows, all from one sample in a study of T cell responses to AZD1222 COVID-19 vaccine. Profiled with immunoSEQ multiplex PCR; TCRdb holds only in-frame clones, not every one. Of about 180,000 clones listed, over 90% were seen once; the top ten hold 1.5% to 2.5%. This material consisted of peripheral blood, taken 28 days after the second AZD1222 dose. The receptors here all came from an adult who received the AZD1222 COVID-19 vaccine. Both conserved end residues are part of each CDR3. The order of the fields is V gene, J gene, clone size, D gene, CDR3 length, CDR3 protein, CDR3 DNA. A D gene is named only where the DNA matches it firmly. Size is omitted from some rows. Given values are once, few, many or a class for expanded clones.

>TRBV14|TRBJ2-1|.|TRBD2|14
CASSSTHGGGEQFF
TGTGCCAGCAGCTCGACACACGGGGGGGGCGAGCAGTTCTTC
>TRBV3-1/TRBV3-2|TRBJ2-1|.|TRBD2|14
CASREFLAGNEQFF
TGTGCCAGCAGGGAGTTCCTAGCGGGGAATGAGCAGTTCTTC
>TRBV5-1|TRBJ2-1|.|.|16
CASRFGGDETYNEQFF
TGCGCCAGCAGGTTCGGAGGAGACGAGACCTACAATGAGCAGTTCTTC
>TRBV28|TRBJ2-7|.|TRBD2|16
CASKEIAGDYAYEQYF
TGTGCCAGCAAGGAAATAGCGGGAGACTATGCCTACGAGCAGTACTTC
>TRBV4-2|TRBJ1-4|.|.|14
CASSQGREDEKLFF
TGTGCCAGCAGCCAAGGCAGGGAGGATGAAAAACTGTTTTTT
>TRBV28|TRBJ1-1|.|.|15
CASSSTGTFGTEAFF
TGTGCCAGCAGCTCGACTGGGACGTTTGGCACTGAAGCTTTCTTT
>TRBV5-4|TRBJ1-1|.|.|14
CASSLDFMNTEAFF
TGTGCCAGCAGCTTGGATTTCATGAACACTGAAGCTTTCTTT
>TRBV19|TRBJ1-4|.|.|14
CASSIEDVNEKLFF
TGTGCCAGTAGTATAGAGGACGTTAATGAAAAACTGTTTTTT
>TRBV6-7|TRBJ2-7|.|.|10
CASTDYEQYF
TGTGCCAGCACTGACTACGAGCAGTACTTC
>TRBV24-1|TRBJ2-5|.|TRBD1|15
CATSDPSTGAETQYF
TGTGCCACCAGTGATCCTTCTACAGGGGCAGAGACCCAGTACTTC
>TRBV7-9|TRBJ2-4|.|.|16
CASSPLGGGAGNIQYF
TGTGCCAGCAGCCCATTGGGAGGGGGAGCAGGAAACATTCAGTACTTC
>TRBV6-5|TRBJ2-6|.|.|15
CASSYMSSGANVLTF
TGTGCCAGCAGCTATATGAGCTCTGGGGCCAACGTCCTGACTTTC
>TRBV15|TRBJ1-5|.|.|13
CATSSPWGQPQHF
TGTGCCACCAGCAGCCCCTGGGGACAGCCCCAGCATTTT
>TRBV11-2|TRBJ2-7|.|.|12
CASSSQGYEQYF
TGTGCCAGCAGCTCGCAGGGGTACGAGCAGTACTTC
>TRBV29-1|TRBJ2-3|.|TRBD2|18
CSVEDPLGAGVSTDTQYF
TGCAGCGTTGAAGATCCCTTAGGGGCGGGGGTTAGCACAGATACGCAGTATTTT
>TRBV3-1/TRBV3-2|TRBJ1-3|.|.|14
CASSQDHSGNTIYF
TGTGCCAGCAGCCAGGATCACTCTGGAAACACCATATATTTT
>TRBV5-8|TRBJ1-1|.|.|15
CASSSGGGENTEAFF
TGTGCCAGCAGTTCCGGCGGGGGGGAGAACACTGAAGCTTTCTTT
>TRBV18|TRBJ2-1|.|TRBD2|11
CASSLAGAQFF
TGTGCCAGCTCACTAGCGGGGGCGCAGTTCTTC
>TRBV25-1|TRBJ2-1|.|.|15
CASSDQGKLANEQFF
TGTGCCAGCAGTGATCAGGGCAAACTGGCCAATGAGCAGTTCTTC
>TRBV2|TRBJ2-7|once|TRBD1|15
CASKMTGSSSYEQYF
TGTGCCAGCAAAATGACAGGGTCCAGCTCCTACGAGCAGTACTTC
>TRBV14|TRBJ2-7|.|TRBD1|15
CASSQTDRSSYEQYF
TGTGCCAGCAGCCAGACGGACAGGAGCTCCTACGAGCAGTACTTC
>TRBV6-2/TRBV6-3|TRBJ2-5|.|TRBD2|16
CASSYSTSGGRETQYF
TGTGCCAGCAGTTACTCGACTAGCGGGGGACGGGAGACCCAGTACTTC
>TRBV2|TRBJ1-5|.|TRBD1|12
CASSGQGEPQHF
TGTGCCAGCAGTGGACAGGGGGAGCCCCAGCATTTT
>TRBV5-1|TRBJ2-2|once|.|15
CASSLVPGLTGELFF
TGCGCCAGCAGCTTGGTCCCGGGGCTCACCGGGGAGCTGTTTTTT
>TRBV7-8|TRBJ2-2|once|.|18
CASSLAGTGGANTGELFF
TGTGCCAGCAGCTTAGCAGGTACAGGAGGAGCGAACACCGGGGAGCTGTTTTTT
>TRBV11-2|TRBJ2-3|.|TRBD2|16
CASSLVAGGNTDTQYF
TGTGCCAGCAGCTTAGTAGCGGGGGGGAACACAGATACGCAGTATTTT
>TRBV2|TRBJ1-5|.|.|15
CASSTSTGYNQPQHF
TGTGCCAGCAGTACCAGTACAGGTTACAATCAGCCCCAGCATTTT
>TRBV3-1/TRBV3-2|TRBJ1-5|once|TRBD1|17
CASSQNWDRGRNQPQHF
TGTGCCAGCAGCCAAAACTGGGACAGGGGGCGTAATCAGCCCCAGCATTTT
>TRBV2|TRBJ2-1|.|.|17
CASIGSHPPSSYNEQFF
TGTGCCAGCATAGGCAGCCACCCGCCAAGCTCCTACAATGAGCAGTTCTTC